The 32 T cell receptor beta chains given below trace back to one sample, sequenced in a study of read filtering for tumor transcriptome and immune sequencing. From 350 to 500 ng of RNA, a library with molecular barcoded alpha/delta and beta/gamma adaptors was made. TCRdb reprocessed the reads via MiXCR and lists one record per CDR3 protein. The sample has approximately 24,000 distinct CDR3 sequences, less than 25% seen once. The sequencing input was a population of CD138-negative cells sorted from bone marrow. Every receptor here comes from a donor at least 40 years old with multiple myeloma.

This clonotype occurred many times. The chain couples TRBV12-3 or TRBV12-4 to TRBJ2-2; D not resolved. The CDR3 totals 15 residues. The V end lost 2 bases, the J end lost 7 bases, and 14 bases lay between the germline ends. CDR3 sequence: CASSLSSLTSGELFF. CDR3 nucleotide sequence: TGTGCCAGCAGTTTATCTTCGCTTACCAGCGGGGAGCTGTTTTTT.

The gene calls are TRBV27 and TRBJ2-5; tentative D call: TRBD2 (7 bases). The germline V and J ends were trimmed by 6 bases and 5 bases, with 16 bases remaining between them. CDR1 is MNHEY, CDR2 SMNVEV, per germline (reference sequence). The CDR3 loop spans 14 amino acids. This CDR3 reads CASRPGGPHETQYF. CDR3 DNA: TGTGCCAGCAGACCCGGGGGGCCCCACGAGACCCAGTACTTC.

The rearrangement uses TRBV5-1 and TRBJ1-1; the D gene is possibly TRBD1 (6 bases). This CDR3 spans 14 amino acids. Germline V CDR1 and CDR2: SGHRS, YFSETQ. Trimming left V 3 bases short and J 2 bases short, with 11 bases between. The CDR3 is CASSYGQFNTEAFF. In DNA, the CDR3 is TGCGCCAGCAGCTATGGACAGTTTAACACTGAAGCTTTCTTT.

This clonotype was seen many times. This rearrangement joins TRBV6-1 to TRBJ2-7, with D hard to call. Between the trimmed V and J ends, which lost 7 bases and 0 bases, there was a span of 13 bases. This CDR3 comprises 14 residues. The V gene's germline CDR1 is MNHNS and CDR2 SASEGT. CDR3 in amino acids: CASITVVGSYEQYF. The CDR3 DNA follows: TGTGCCAGCATTACGGTGGTCGGCTCCTACGAGCAGTACTTC.

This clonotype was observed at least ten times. The DNA for the CDR3 is TGCGCCAGCAGTCCACGTGGGGCGAACACTGAAGCTTTCTTT. Translating it yields CASSPRGANTEAFF. The chain carries TRBV5-1 and TRBJ1-1; possibly TRBD1 for D (5 bases). The CDR3 runs to 14 residues. Trimming left V 5 bases short and J 1 base short, with 12 bases between. From germline, CDR1 is SGHRS and CDR2 YFSETQ. Drawing the rest from reference TRBV5-1 and TRBJ1-1, the complete variable domain is KAGVTQTPRYLIKTRGQQVTLSCSPISGHRSVSWYQQTPGQGLQFLFEYFSETQRNKGNFPGRFSGRQFSNSRSEMNVSTLELGDSALYLCASSPRGANTEAFFGQGTRLTVV.

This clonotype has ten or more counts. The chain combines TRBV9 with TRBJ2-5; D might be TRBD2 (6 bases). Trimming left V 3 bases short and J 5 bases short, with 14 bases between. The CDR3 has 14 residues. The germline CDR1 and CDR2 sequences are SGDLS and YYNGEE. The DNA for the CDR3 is TGTGCCAGCAGCGCCACTAGCACCGGGGAGACCCAGTACTTC. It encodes CASSATSTGETQYF.

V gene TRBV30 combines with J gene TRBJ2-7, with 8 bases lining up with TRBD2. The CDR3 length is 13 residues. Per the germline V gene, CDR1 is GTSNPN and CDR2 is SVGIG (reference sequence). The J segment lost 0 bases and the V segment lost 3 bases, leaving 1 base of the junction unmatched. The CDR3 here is CAWRGTSSYEQYF. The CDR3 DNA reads TGTGCCTGGAGGGGGACTAGCTCCTACGAGCAGTACTTC.

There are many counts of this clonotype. The CDR3 protein is CASSLGGEVETQYF. The CDR3, as DNA: TGTGCCAGCAGCTTAGGTGGGGAAGTAGAGACCCAGTACTTC. This chain joins TRBV7-9 and TRBJ2-5; no definite D call. The ends were cut back, 1 base at V and 4 bases at J, with 10 bases in the middle. CDR1 SEHNR and CDR2 FQNEAQ come from the germline V gene (reference sequence). CDR3 length: 14 residues.

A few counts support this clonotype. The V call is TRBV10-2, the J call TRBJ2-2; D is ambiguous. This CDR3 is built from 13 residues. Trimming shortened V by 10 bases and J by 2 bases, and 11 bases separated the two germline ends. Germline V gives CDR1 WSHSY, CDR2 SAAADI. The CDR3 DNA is TGCGCCAACTCACCGGCAAACACCGGGGAGCTGTTTTTT. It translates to CANSPANTGELFF.

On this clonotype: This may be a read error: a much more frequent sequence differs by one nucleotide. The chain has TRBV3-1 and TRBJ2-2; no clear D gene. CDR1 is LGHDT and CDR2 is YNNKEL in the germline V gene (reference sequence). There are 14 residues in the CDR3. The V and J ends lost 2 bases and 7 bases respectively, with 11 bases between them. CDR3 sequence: CASSQYLEIGELFF. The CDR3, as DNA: TGTGCCAGCAGCCAATACCTAGAAATCGGGGAGCTGTTTTTT.

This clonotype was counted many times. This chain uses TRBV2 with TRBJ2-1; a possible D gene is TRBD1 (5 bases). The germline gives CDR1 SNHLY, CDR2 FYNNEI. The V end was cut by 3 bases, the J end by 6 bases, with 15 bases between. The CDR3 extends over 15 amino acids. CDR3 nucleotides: TGTGCCAGCAGTGAGTCGACAGACCGGTCCAATGAGCAGTTCTTC. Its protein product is CASSESTDRSNEQFF.

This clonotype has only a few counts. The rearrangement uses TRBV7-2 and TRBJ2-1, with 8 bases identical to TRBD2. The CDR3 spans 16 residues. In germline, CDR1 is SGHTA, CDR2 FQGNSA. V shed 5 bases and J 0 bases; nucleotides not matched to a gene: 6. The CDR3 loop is CASSSSGRSSYNEQFF. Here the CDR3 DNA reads TGTGCCAGCAGCAGCAGCGGGAGAAGCTCCTACAATGAGCAGTTCTTC.

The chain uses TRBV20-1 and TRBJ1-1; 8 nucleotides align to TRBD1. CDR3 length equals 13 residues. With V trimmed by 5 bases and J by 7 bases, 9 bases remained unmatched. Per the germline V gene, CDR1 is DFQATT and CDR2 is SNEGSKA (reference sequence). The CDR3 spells CSARTGYRGEAFF. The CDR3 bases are TGCAGTGCTCGGACAGGGTATCGAGGTGAAGCTTTCTTT.

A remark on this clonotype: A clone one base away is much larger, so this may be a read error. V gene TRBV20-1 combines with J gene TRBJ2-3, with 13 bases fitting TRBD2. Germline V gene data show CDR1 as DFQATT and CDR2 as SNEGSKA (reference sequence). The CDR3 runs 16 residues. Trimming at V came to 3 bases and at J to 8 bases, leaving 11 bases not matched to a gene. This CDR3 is CSASPLAGGPGGTQYF. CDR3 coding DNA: TGCAGTGCTAGCCCACTAGCGGGGGGGCCAGGTGGTACGCAGTATTTT.

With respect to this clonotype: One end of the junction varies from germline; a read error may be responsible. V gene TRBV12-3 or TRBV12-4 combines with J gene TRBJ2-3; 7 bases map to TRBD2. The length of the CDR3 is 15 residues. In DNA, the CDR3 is TGTGCCTGCAGTCCCTCGGGGGGAGGCACAGATACGCAGTATTTT. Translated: CACSPSGGGTDTQYF.

For the CDR3, the DNA is TGTGCCAGCAGTTTTGCAGCGGGGCCCTACGAGCAGTACTTC. It specifies CASSFAAGPYEQYF. The chain is built from TRBV27 and TRBJ2-7; the match to TRBD2 covers 7 bases. The CDR3 has 14 residues. The junction had 4 bases not matched to a gene; V was cut back by 3 bases and J by 2 bases. CDR1 is MNHEY, CDR2 SMNVEV, per germline (reference sequence).

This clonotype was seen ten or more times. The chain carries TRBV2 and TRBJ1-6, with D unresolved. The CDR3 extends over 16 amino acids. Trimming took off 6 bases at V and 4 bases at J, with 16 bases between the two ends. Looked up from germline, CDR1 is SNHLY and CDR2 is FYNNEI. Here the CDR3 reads CASSPSIGRYNSPLHF. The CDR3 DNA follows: TGTGCCAGCAGCCCCTCTATCGGACGGTATAATTCACCCCTCCACTTT.

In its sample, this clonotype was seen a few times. CDR3 sequence: CSAREATVRGNSPLHF. The CDR3 region has the DNA TGCAGTGCTAGAGAGGCCACGGTCAGGGGTAATTCACCCCTCCACTTT. V and J are TRBV20-1 and TRBJ1-6; D is possibly TRBD1 (6 bases). In germline, CDR1 is DFQATT, CDR2 SNEGSKA (reference sequence). Trimming removed 0 bases from V and 6 bases from J, with 15 bases in between. CDR3 length: 16 amino acids.

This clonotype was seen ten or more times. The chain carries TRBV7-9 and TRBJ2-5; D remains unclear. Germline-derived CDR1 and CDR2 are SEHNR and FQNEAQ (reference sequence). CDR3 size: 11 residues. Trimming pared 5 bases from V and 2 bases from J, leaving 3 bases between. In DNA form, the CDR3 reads TGTGCCAGCAGCCTACAAGAGACCCAGTACTTC. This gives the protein CASSLQETQYF.

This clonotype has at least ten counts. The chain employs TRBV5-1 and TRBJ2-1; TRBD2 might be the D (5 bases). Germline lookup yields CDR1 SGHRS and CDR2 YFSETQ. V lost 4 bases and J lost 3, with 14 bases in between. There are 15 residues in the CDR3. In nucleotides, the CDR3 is TGCGCCAGCAGCCCGGCTTTCGGGGTCTACAATGAGCAGTTCTTC. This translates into CASSPAFGVYNEQFF.

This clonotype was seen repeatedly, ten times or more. The CDR3 spells CASSPASEQPQHF. The CDR3 DNA reads as TGTGCCAGCTCACCCGCATCGGAACAGCCCCAGCATTTT. The chain employs TRBV18 and TRBJ1-5; D gene ambiguous. The germline CDR1 and CDR2 sequences are KGHSH and LQKENI. The ends were cut back, 3 bases at V and 7 bases at J, with 10 bases in the middle. This CDR3 is 13 amino acids long. The variable domain in full, completed from reference TRBV18 and TRBJ1-5, reads NAGVMQNPRHLVRRRGQEARLRCSPMKGHSHVYWYRQLPEEGLKFMVYLQKENIIDESGMPKERFSAEFPKEGPSILRIQQVVRGDSAAYFCASSPASEQPQHFGDGTRLSIL.

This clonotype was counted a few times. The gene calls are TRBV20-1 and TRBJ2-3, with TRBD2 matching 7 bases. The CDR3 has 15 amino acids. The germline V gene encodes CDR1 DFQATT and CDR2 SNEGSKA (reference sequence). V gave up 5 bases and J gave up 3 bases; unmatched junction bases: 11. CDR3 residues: CSAPKSGEGTDTQYF. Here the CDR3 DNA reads TGCAGTGCTCCTAAGAGCGGGGAGGGGACAGATACGCAGTATTTT.

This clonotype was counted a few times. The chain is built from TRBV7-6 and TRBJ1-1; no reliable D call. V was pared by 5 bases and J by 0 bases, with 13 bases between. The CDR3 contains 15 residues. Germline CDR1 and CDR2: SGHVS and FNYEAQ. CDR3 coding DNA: TGTGCCAGCAGCCGAGAGGGTACCTTGAACACTGAAGCTTTCTTT. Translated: CASSREGTLNTEAFF.

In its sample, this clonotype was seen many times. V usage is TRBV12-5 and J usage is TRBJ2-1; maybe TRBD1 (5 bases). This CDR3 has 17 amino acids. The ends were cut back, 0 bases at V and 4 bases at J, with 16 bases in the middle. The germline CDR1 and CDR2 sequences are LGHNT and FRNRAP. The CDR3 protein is CASGLVTGPQFYNEQFF. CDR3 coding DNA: TGTGCTAGTGGTTTGGTTACAGGACCCCAGTTTTACAATGAGCAGTTCTTC.

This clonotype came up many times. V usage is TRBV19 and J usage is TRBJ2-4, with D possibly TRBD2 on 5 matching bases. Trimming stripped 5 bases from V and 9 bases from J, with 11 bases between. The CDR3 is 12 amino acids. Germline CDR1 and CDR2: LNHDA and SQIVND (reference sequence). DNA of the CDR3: TGTGCCAGTAGTTCGGCGGGTTCCATTCAGTACTTC. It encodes CASSSAGSIQYF.

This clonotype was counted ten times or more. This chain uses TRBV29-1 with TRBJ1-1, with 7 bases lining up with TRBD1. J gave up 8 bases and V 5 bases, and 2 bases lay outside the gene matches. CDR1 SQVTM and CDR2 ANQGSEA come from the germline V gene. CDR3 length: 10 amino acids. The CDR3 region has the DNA TGCAGCGTTTACAGGGGCGAAGCTTTCTTT. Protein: CSVYRGEAFF.

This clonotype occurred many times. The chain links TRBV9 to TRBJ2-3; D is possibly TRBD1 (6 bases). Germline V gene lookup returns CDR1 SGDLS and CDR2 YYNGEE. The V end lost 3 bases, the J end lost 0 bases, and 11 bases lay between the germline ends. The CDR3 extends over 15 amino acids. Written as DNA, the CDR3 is TGTGCCAGCAGCGCCAGACAGGCGAGCACAGATACGCAGTATTTT. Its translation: CASSARQASTDTQYF.

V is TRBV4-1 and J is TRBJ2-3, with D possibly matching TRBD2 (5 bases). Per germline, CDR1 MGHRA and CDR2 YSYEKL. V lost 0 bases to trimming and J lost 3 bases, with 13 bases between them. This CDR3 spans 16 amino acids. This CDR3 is CASSQDPGDGTDTQYF. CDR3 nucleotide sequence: TGCGCCAGCAGCCAAGATCCCGGGGATGGAACAGATACGCAGTATTTT.

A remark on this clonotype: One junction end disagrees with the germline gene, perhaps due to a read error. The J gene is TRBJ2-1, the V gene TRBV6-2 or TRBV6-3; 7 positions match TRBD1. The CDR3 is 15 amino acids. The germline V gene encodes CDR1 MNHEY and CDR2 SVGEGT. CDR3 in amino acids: CAGSYSGQAYNEQLF. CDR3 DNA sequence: TGTGCCGGCAGTTACTCCGGACAGGCCTACAATGAGCAGCTCTTC.

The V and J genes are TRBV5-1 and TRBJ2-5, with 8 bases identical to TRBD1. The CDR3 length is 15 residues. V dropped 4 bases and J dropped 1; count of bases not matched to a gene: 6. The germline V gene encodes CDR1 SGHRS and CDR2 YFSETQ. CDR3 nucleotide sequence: TGCGCCAGCAGCCCGGGGACAGGCCCCCAAGAGACCCAGTACTTC. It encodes CASSPGTGPQETQYF. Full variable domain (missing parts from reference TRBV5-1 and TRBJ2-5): KAGVTQTPRYLIKTRGQQVTLSCSPISGHRSVSWYQQTPGQGLQFLFEYFSETQRNKGNFPGRFSGRQFSNSRSEMNVSTLELGDSALYLCASSPGTGPQETQYFGPGTRLLVL.

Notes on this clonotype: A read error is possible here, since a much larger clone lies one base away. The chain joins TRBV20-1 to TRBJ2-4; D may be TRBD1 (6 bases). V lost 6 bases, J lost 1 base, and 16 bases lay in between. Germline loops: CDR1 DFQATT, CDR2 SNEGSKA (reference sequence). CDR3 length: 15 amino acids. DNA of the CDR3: TGCAGTGCCTTACGGACAGTGAAGGCCAAAAACATTCAGTACTTC. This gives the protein CSALRTVKAKNIQYF.

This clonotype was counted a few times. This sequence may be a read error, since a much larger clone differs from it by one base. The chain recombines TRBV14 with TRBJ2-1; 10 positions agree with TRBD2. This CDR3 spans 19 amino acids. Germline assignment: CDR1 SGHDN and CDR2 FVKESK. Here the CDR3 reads CASSRAQLAGFSSYNERFF. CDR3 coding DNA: TGTGCCAGCAGCCGTGCTCAACTAGCGGGGTTTAGCTCCTACAATGAGCGGTTCTTC.